The 16 T cell receptor beta chains in this list originate from one sample, sequenced in a study of T cells after yellow fever vaccination. TCRdb fed the 5' RACE reads into MiXCR, producing one record per CDR3 protein. The table has about 360,000 distinct CDR3 sequences, approximately 6% seen once. This specimen consisted of PBMCs, obtained 5 days after the yellow fever booster vaccination. These receptors were obtained from a man younger than 45 who received the YFV17D yellow fever vaccine.

The table lists this clonotype with many counts. This chain connects TRBV24-1 to TRBJ2-5; possible D gene TRBD1, 6 bases. V lost 9 bases and J lost 5, with 18 bases in between. CDR3 length equals 14 residues. Germline V gene lookup returns CDR1 KGHDR and CDR2 SFDVKD. CDR3 in amino acids: CATAPGQTGETQYF. Here the CDR3 DNA reads TGTGCCACCGCCCCGGGACAAACTGGGGAGACCCAGTACTTC.

This clonotype was found a few times. The chain carries TRBV5-5 and TRBJ2-7; tentatively, D is TRBD2 (5 bases). The CDR3 length is 14 residues. The V gene's germline CDR1 is SGHKS and CDR2 YYEKEE (reference sequence). Trimming cost V 0 bases and J 2 bases, with 9 bases left between them. The CDR3 spells CASSLVRGTYEQYF. CDR3 nucleotides: TGTGCCAGCAGCTTGGTGAGAGGGACCTACGAGCAGTACTTC.

The J gene is TRBJ1-3, the V gene TRBV20-1; no clear D. Germline loops: CDR1 DFQATT, CDR2 SNEGSKA (reference sequence). V shed 0 bases and J shed 8 bases, with 11 bases lying between them. CDR3 length equals 13 residues. CDR3 protein: CSARDHLLDTIYF. In nucleotides, the CDR3 is TGCAGTGCTAGAGATCATTTATTAGACACCATATATTTT.

The table lists this clonotype with many counts. The V gene is TRBV7-9, the J gene TRBJ2-2, with 7 bases fitting TRBD2. In germline, CDR1 is SEHNR, CDR2 FQNEAQ (reference sequence). CDR3 length: 14 amino acids. Losses at the gene ends were 10 bases for V and 1 base for J; bases not matched to a gene: 6. The CDR3 region is CANLKRENTGELFF. The CDR3 DNA is TGTGCCAACCTTAAGCGGGAGAACACCGGGGAGCTGTTTTTT. Filled out from reference TRBV7-9 and TRBJ2-2, the complete variable domain reads DTGVSQNPRHKITKRGQNVTFRCDPISEHNRLYWYRQTLGQGPEFLTYFQNEAQLEKSRLLSDRFSAERPKGSFSTLEIQRTEQGDSAMYLCANLKRENTGELFFGEGSRLTVL.

In its sample, this clonotype was seen a few times. This chain connects TRBV7-6 to TRBJ2-5, with 14 bases aligning to TRBD2. The CDR3 is made up of 16 amino acids. Looked up from germline, CDR1 is SGHVS and CDR2 is FNYEAQ. Unmatched junction bases numbered 6, after V lost 5 bases and J lost 4 bases. CDR3: CASSGFGLAGGETQYF. Here the CDR3 DNA reads TGTGCCAGCAGCGGTTTCGGACTAGCGGGAGGAGAGACCCAGTACTTC.

Comments on this clonotype: This may arise from a read error, as a much more abundant clone is one base away. The chain couples TRBV6-5 to TRBJ2-5, with D uncertain. Germline V gene lookup returns CDR1 MNHEY and CDR2 SVGAGI. The CDR3 length is 14 residues. CDR3 in amino acids: CASSYRQVQETKYF. DNA for the CDR3: TGTGCCAGCAGTTACCGCCAGGTACAAGAGACCAAGTACTTC.

This clonotype was observed many times. V usage is TRBV7-2 and J usage is TRBJ1-1, with D possibly matching TRBD1 (5 bases). This CDR3 has 14 residues. CDR1 is SGHTA, CDR2 FQGNSA, per germline. The V gene lost 6 bases and the J gene lost 0 bases, with 11 bases spanning the gap. DNA of the CDR3: TGTGCCAGCAGGCCGATGACAGTGAACACTGAAGCTTTCTTT. Its translation is CASRPMTVNTEAFF.

This clonotype was picked up a small number of times. The rearrangement links TRBV6-1 to TRBJ2-5; D perhaps matches TRBD1 (7 bases). This CDR3 comprises 14 residues. The V and J ends lost 6 bases and 4 bases respectively, with 15 bases between them. Germline values: CDR1 MNHNS, CDR2 SASEGT. CDR3 region: CASSLRDSLETQYF. The CDR3, as DNA: TGTGCCAGCAGCCTGCGGGACAGTTTAGAGACCCAGTACTTC.

There are many counts of this clonotype. The gene calls are TRBV4-1 and TRBJ2-7; 8 bases line up with TRBD1. The CDR3 covers 15 residues. The germline gives CDR1 MGHRA, CDR2 YSYEKL. V lost 1 base, J lost 2 bases, and 4 bases stayed unmatched. Written as DNA, the CDR3 is TGCGCCAGCAGCCAAGCGGAGACAGGGGCCTACGAGCAGTACTTC. Protein sequence: CASSQAETGAYEQYF.

The V call is TRBV27, the J call TRBJ2-3, with D maybe TRBD1 (6 bases). V gave up 5 bases and J gave up 9 bases, with 24 bases separating them. The CDR3 runs 16 residues. The germline V gene encodes CDR1 MNHEY and CDR2 SMNVEV (reference sequence). The CDR3 DNA follows: TGTGCCAGCAGTCCCGGGCCTCCGAGGGGGATGGGGACGCAGTATTTT. Encoded protein: CASSPGPPRGMGTQYF.

There are a few counts of this clonotype. This chain joins TRBV4-3 and TRBJ1-1; 7 nucleotides align to TRBD1. V lost 2 bases to trimming and J lost 8 bases; unmatched junction nucleotides: 5. This CDR3 is 13 amino acids long. CDR1 and CDR2 from the germline V gene are LGHNA and YSLEER. The CDR3 DNA sequence: TGCGCCAGCAGCCAAACTATGACAGGGGAAGCTTTCTTT. Its protein product is CASSQTMTGEAFF.

This chain connects TRBV27 to TRBJ2-2; TRBD1 matches at 7 bases. From germline, CDR1 is MNHEY and CDR2 SMNVEV (reference sequence). After removal of 8 bases from V and 0 bases from J, the junction contained 12 bases not matched to a gene. CDR3 length equals 17 residues. The CDR3 region is CASGRYNRGSNTGELFF. The CDR3 DNA is TGTGCCAGCGGACGGTATAACAGGGGCTCGAACACCGGGGAGCTGTTTTTT.

This clonotype was counted many times. The CDR3 nucleotides read TGTGCCACCAGTGATTCCCCTTCCCATGAAGGTCCCACAGATACGCAGTATTTT. Amino acid sequence: CATSDSPSHEGPTDTQYF. The chain carries TRBV24-1 and TRBJ2-3, with D unresolved. CDR3 size: 18 residues. The V and J ends lost 2 bases and 2 bases respectively, with 19 bases between them. Germline V gene lookup returns CDR1 KGHDR and CDR2 SFDVKD.

This clonotype has ten or more counts. This chain joins TRBV7-9 and TRBJ2-1; D not certain. Trimming pared 5 bases from V and 3 bases from J, leaving 8 bases between. The V gene's germline CDR1 is SEHNR and CDR2 FQNEAQ (reference sequence). This CDR3 region has 13 residues. CDR3: CASSLEYYNEQFF. DNA of the CDR3: TGTGCCAGCAGCCTCGAATACTACAATGAGCAGTTCTTC.

In its sample, this clonotype was seen a few times. The chain joins TRBV12-3 or TRBV12-4 to TRBJ1-1; possible D gene TRBD1, 5 bases. This CDR3 spans 16 amino acids. V lost 3 bases, J lost 0 bases, and 14 bases lay in between. The CDR3 nucleotides read TGTGCCAGCAGTTTGGGGGGAGCGATCATGAACACTGAAGCTTTCTTT. Amino acids: CASSLGGAIMNTEAFF.

The CDR3 protein is CSCTGLTSGSYNEQFF. The DNA for the CDR3 is TGCAGCTGCACTGGCCTGACTAGCGGGAGTTACAATGAGCAGTTCTTC. The V call is TRBV29-1, the J call TRBJ2-1, with TRBD2 identical over 12 bases. The CDR3 has 16 residues. The junction had 12 bases not matched to a gene; V was cut back by 8 bases and J by 4 bases. CDR1 SQVTM and CDR2 ANQGSEA come from the germline V gene.